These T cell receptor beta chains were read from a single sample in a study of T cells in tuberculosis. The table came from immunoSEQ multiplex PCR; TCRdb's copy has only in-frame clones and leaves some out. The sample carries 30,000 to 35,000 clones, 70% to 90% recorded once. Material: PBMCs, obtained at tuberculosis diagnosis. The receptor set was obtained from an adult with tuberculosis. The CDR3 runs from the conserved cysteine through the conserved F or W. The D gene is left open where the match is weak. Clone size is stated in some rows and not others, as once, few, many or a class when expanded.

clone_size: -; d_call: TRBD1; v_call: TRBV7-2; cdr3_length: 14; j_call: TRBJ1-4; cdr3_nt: TGTGCCAGCAGCTCCGGGACAGGGGACGAAAAACTGTTTTTT; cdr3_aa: CASSSGTGDEKLFF
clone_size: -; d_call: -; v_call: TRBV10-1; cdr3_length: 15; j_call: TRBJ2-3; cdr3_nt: TGCGCCAGCAGTGATGTGGGGCGAACCACAGATACGCAGTATTTT; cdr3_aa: CASSDVGRTTDTQYF
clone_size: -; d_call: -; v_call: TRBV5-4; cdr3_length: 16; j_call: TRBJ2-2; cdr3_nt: TGTGCCAGCAGCTTGGGGGCAGGGCACAACACCGGGGAGCTGTTTTTT; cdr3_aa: CASSLGAGHNTGELFF
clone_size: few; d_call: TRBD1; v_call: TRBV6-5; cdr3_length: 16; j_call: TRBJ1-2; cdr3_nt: TGTGCCAGCAGTTACCTGAGGACAGGGGGCGGCTATGGCTACACCTTC; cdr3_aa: CASSYLRTGGGYGYTF
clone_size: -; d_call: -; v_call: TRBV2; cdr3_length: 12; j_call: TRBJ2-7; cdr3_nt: TGTGCCAGCAGGGGCCCCTCCTACGAGCAGTACTTC; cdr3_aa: CASRGPSYEQYF
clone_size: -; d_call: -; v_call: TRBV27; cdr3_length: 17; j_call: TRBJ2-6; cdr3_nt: TGTGCCAGCAGCGACAGGAGCCTAAACTCTGGGGCCAACGTCCTGACTTTC; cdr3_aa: CASSDRSLNSGANVLTF
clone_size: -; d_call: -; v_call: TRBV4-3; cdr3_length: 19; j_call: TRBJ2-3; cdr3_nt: TGCGCCAGCAGCCAAGAAATTCCCAGAGTGGGGGGACCTCGGGATACGCAGTATTTT; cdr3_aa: CASSQEIPRVGGPRDTQYF
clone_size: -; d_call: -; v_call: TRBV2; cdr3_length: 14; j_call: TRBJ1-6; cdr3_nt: TGTGCCAGCAGTGAATTAACGGGTAATTCACCCCTCCACTTT; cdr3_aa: CASSELTGNSPLHF
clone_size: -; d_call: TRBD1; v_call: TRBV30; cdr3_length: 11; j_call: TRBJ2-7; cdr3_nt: TGTGCCTGGAGGGGGACAGGGAAACAGTACTTC; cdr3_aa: CAWRGTGKQYF
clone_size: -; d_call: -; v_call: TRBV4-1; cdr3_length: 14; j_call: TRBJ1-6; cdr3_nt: TGCGCCAGCAGCCCGGGGGGAGATAATTCACCCCTCCACTTT; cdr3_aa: CASSPGGDNSPLHF
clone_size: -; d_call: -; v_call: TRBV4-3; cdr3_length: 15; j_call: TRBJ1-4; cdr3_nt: TGCGCCAGCAGCCCATACCCTAGATCAGGGGAAAAACTGTTTTTT; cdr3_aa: CASSPYPRSGEKLFF